This T cell receptor beta chain was documented in a study of blood T cell repertoires in COVID-19. Study-level background: Acute-phase and convalescent COVID-19 samples originated in the United States, Italy and Spain.

Enrolled during active infection, Seattle patients were then followed longitudinally. CDR1 and CDR2 (germline): MDHEN, SYDVKM. The V and J ends lost 7 bases and 0 bases respectively, with 10 bases between them. This CDR3 has 14 residues. The repertoire was sequenced with immunoSEQ multiplex PCR; TCRdb's copy has only in-frame clones and lacks some. The data show about 200,000 clones, with around 86% seen just once and roughly 10% held by the top ten. The J gene is TRBJ2-1, the V gene TRBV28, with D perhaps matching TRBD2 (5 bases). Sequences were obtained from peripheral blood. This receptor was obtained from a woman aged 45 to 65 with COVID-19, enrolled during active disease. As DNA, the CDR3 is TGTGCCAGCACCCGGGGAGTCTCCTACAATGAGCAGTTCTTC. It yields the protein CASTRGVSYNEQFF.